In its sample, the clone carrying this T cell receptor (beta chain) was seen once. The sample originates from a study of OX40 agonist ivuxolimab in advanced cancers. Study background: Ivuxolimab, an antibody that agonizes OX40 (CD134), was administered to the patients. Prior anti-PD-1, anti-PD-L1 or anti-CTLA-4 therapy was allowed; around 43% had some. Of the patients, three showed partial responses, one with hepatocellular carcinoma and two with cutaneous melanoma.

Measured with immunoSEQ multiplex PCR; TCRdb has only the in-frame clones, and not every one. The data contain under 40,000 clones, 80% to 85% of them seen just once; the ten biggest clones take up about 1.3%. From germline, CDR1 is SNHLY and CDR2 FYNNEI. Trimming stripped 2 bases from V and 1 base from J, with 10 bases between. This CDR3 comprises 15 residues. This specimen consisted of CD4+ or CD8+ T cells sorted from blood, obtained in a trial of the OX40 agonist ivuxolimab. The chain links TRBV2 to TRBJ2-3; D may be TRBD2 (6 bases). This TCR was sampled from an adult with an advanced solid tumor such as melanoma, head and neck, liver or kidney cancer. CDR3 DNA sequence: TGTGCCAGCAGTGAAACGGGAGTACGCACAGATACGCAGTATTTT. It yields the protein CASSETGVRTDTQYF.